This entry concerns a single T cell receptor (beta chain). One junction end disagrees with the germline gene, perhaps due to a read error. These data come from a study of T cell clones after liver transplantation. In the study overall: Pre-transplant mixed lymphocyte reactions yielded third-party-reactive TCRbeta sequences as comparators for graft-donor-reactive sequences.

Germline V gives CDR1 SGHNT, CDR2 YYREEE (reference sequence). This CDR3 contains 12 residues. Measured with immunoSEQ multiplex PCR; TCRdb has only the in-frame clones, and not every one. The sample includes about 99,000 clones, 82% of them seen just once. V is TRBV5-4 and J is TRBJ2-7, with D unresolved. The origin of this receptor is a human donor who received a liver transplant. This material consisted of CD4+ T cells from blood, taken before liver transplant. The CDR3 spells CASSLASKAELF. The CDR3 DNA follows: TGTGCCAGCAGCTTGGCCTCTAAGGCGGAGCTCTTC.